These 16 T cell receptor beta chains originate from one sample sequenced in a study of blood T cell repertoires in COVID-19. TCRdb's table, derived via immunoSEQ multiplex PCR, lists solely in-frame clones and lacks some. The table lists some 200,000 clones, about 87% of them singletons. The sequenced sample was PBMCs or T cells enriched from blood (not recorded which). The receptors shown here come from a man younger than 35 with acute COVID-19.

The chain carries TRBV5-8 and TRBJ2-7, with D maybe TRBD2 (5 bases). V dropped 1 base and J dropped 4 bases, with 9 bases sitting between them. This CDR3 contains 13 residues. The V gene's germline CDR1 is SGHTS and CDR2 YDEGEE. The CDR3 nucleotides are TGTGCCAGCAGCTTGCGGCCGGGATACGAGCAGTACTTC. Protein: CASSLRPGYEQYF.

This chain connects TRBV10-1 to TRBJ2-7, with 11 positions matching TRBD2. CDR1 and CDR2 from the germline V gene are WNHNN and SYGVQD (reference sequence). Trimming removed 0 bases from V and 6 bases from J; junction bases left unmatched: 1. This CDR3 is built from 14 residues. CDR3 sequence: CASSESTSGTEQYF. The CDR3 bases are TGCGCCAGCAGTGAGTCGACTAGCGGGACCGAGCAGTACTTC.

In DNA form, the CDR3 reads TGTGCCAGCAAGTTTTCCGGGACAGCGAACACTGAAGCTTTCTTT. It codes for CASKFSGTANTEAFF. The genes are TRBV27 and TRBJ1-1; TRBD1 matches at 7 bases. V lost 7 bases, J lost 1 base, and 9 bases stayed unmatched. This CDR3 has 15 residues. Germline lookup yields CDR1 MNHEY and CDR2 SMNVEV (reference sequence).

The chain recombines TRBV6-2 or TRBV6-3 with TRBJ2-7; 11 positions agree with TRBD2. The J segment lost 5 bases and the V segment lost 2 bases, leaving 8 bases of the junction unmatched. The CDR3 runs to 16 residues. Germline loops: CDR1 MNHEY, CDR2 SVGEGT. CDR3 in amino acids: CASSYRPSGRNHEQYF. As DNA, the CDR3 is TGTGCCAGCAGTTACCGCCCTAGCGGGAGGAACCACGAGCAGTACTTC.

In DNA, the CDR3 is TGTGCCAGCAGTCGTGCTCGCAGTGAGACCCAGTACTTC. Its translation is CASSRARSETQYF. V gene TRBV12-3 or TRBV12-4 combines with J gene TRBJ2-5; D gene uncertain. This CDR3 spans 13 amino acids. V lost 5 bases and J 5 bases, leaving 12 bases between the germline ends.

The V call is TRBV6-5, the J call TRBJ2-7, with 7 nucleotides matching TRBD1. The germline CDR1 and CDR2 sequences are MNHEY and SVGAGI. V shed 5 bases and J 5 bases; nucleotides not matched to a gene: 6. The CDR3 is 13 amino acids. This CDR3 reads CASSQQGMDEQYF. CDR3 nucleotides: TGTGCCAGCAGTCAACAGGGGATGGACGAGCAGTACTTC.

V and J are TRBV4-1 and TRBJ2-1; TRBD2 agrees at 11 bases. The CDR3 is made up of 16 amino acids. V gave up 3 bases and J gave up 8 bases; unmatched junction bases: 9. The germline V gene has CDR1 MGHRA and CDR2 YSYEKL. The CDR3 region has the DNA TGCGCCAGCAGCCAGCCTACTAGCGGGAGAGGGTATGAGCAGTTCTTC. Translating it yields CASSQPTSGRGYEQFF.

V is TRBV30 and J is TRBJ1-1; D call uncertain. The V gene lost 5 bases and the J gene lost 1 base, with 5 bases spanning the gap. The germline V gene encodes CDR1 GTSNPN and CDR2 SVGIG (reference sequence). CDR3 length: 11 residues. Here the CDR3 DNA reads TGTGCCTGGGGGCGGAACACTGAAGCTTTCTTT. This sequence encodes CAWGRNTEAFF.

V and J are TRBV11-2 and TRBJ2-5; 7 bases align to TRBD1. The CDR3 runs to 14 residues. Germline trimming cut 5 bases from V and 2 bases from J; bases unmatched to any gene: 5. Germline values: CDR1 SGHAT, CDR2 FQNNGV. The chain's CDR3 is CASSLRQGQETQYF. CDR3 in DNA: TGTGCCAGCAGCCTACGACAGGGACAAGAGACCCAGTACTTC. Using reference TRBV11-2 and TRBJ2-5 for the parts outside the CDR3, the full variable domain is EAGVAQSPRYKIIEKRQSVAFWCNPISGHATLYWYQQILGQGPKLLIQFQNNGVVDDSQLPKDRFSAERLKGVDSTLKIQPAKLEDSAVYLCASSLRQGQETQYFGPGTRLLVL.

This clone appeared a few times. The chain has TRBV7-2 and TRBJ1-1, with D hard to call. This CDR3 region has 13 residues. Germline values: CDR1 SGHTA, CDR2 FQGNSA. V shed 5 bases and J shed 3 bases, with 10 bases lying between them. In DNA form, the CDR3 reads TGTGCCAGCAGCCGCGCCGACTACACTGAAGCTTTCTTT. This encodes CASSRADYTEAFF.

The chain joins TRBV6-5 to TRBJ2-7, with TRBD1 matching over 9 bases. This CDR3 is 14 amino acids long. Germline V gene sequence: CDR1 MNHEY, CDR2 SVGAGI. The V segment lost 5 bases and the J segment 6 bases; nucleotides outside the gene matches: 8. The CDR3 reads CASSLRQGVSEQYF. CDR3 sequence (DNA): TGTGCCAGCAGTCTCCGACAGGGGGTGTCCGAGCAGTACTTC.

This clone was recorded once. The chain carries TRBV10-3 and TRBJ2-5; 9 bases are shared with TRBD1. This CDR3 has 15 residues. CDR1 ENHRY and CDR2 SYGVKD come from the germline V gene. J lost 7 bases, V lost 8 bases, and 14 bases had no gene match. This chain's CDR3 is CAIAQGQGLEGTQYF. In DNA form, the CDR3 reads TGTGCCATCGCCCAGGGACAGGGCCTTGAAGGGACCCAGTACTTC.

The genes are TRBV7-2 and TRBJ2-3, with unresolved D. V lost 1 base and J 5 bases, leaving 10 bases between the germline ends. The CDR3 sequence is 14 residues long. CDR1 and CDR2 from the germline V gene are SGHTA and FQGNSA. CDR3 nucleotides: TGTGCCAGCAGCTTAGTTCCCAGTTTAGATACGCAGTATTTT. It specifies CASSLVPSLDTQYF.

The genes are TRBV5-1 and TRBJ2-1; 15 bases match TRBD2. This CDR3 has 18 residues. Germline V gives CDR1 SGHRS, CDR2 YFSETQ. V shed 4 bases, J shed 5 bases, and the junction held 10 bases outside the gene matches. The CDR3 DNA follows: TGCGCCAGCAGCGTGATTTGGACTAGCGGGAGGGCGGACAATGAGCAGTTCTTC. This translates into CASSVIWTSGRADNEQFF.

V usage is TRBV5-1 and J usage is TRBJ1-1; D gene uncertain. The V end was cut by 4 bases, the J end by 2 bases, with 12 bases between. This CDR3 region has 14 residues. The germline gives CDR1 SGHRS, CDR2 YFSETQ. The DNA of the CDR3 is TGCGCCAGCAGCCCCGGACGGACTAACACTGAAGCTTTCTTT. The encoded protein is CASSPGRTNTEAFF.

V and J are TRBV28 and TRBJ2-7; 8 bases are shared with TRBD1. Germline values: CDR1 MDHEN, CDR2 SYDVKM. V shed 7 bases and J 4 bases; nucleotides not matched to a gene: 9. This CDR3 spans 14 amino acids. The CDR3 bases are TGTGCCAGCACCCGCCCGGGACAGGCTTACGAGCAGTACTTC. The encoded protein is CASTRPGQAYEQYF.